This T cell receptor (beta chain) was sequenced during a study of cytomegalovirus exposure and HLA in healthy donors listed by TCRdb under 2017. In the study overall: According to an earlier analysis of several hundred of the donors, about 179 million T cells yielded over 90 million unique TCR beta sequences and roughly 280 Gb of sequence data. An early release covering just under 650 HLA-typed donors comprised approximately 300 gigabases of sequencing data and tens of millions of unique TCR sequences. The genetic ancestry cluster associated with self-reported Caucasian donors included around 76% of the 350 to 500 genotyped donors. The aim of the study was to test whether cataloging public T cell receptors could identify signatures of past pathogen exposure. Using immunosequencing, the study profiled T cell repertoires from 640 or so subjects and related those repertoires to cytomegalovirus serostatus. Along with the approximately 700-subject first cohort, a separate validation cohort of over 90 different subjects was used. To predict cytomegalovirus infection status, the study brought together high-throughput TCR immunosequencing, statistical association of individual TCRs with disease status, and machine learning. To study patterns of TCR occurrence, a later analysis re-analyzed previously published TCR beta repertoires from several hundred donors and added high-resolution HLA genotyping. The later analysis used no new phenotypic data to find candidate immune exposures, relying instead on TCR beta sequences and their occurrence across donors. An earlier analysis of some 500 of the donors used high-throughput TCR beta sequencing to judge whether each TCR beta V gene segment behaved as functional or pseudogenic. Donor age, sex, ethnicity and CMV serostatus were compiled alongside the repertoire data. In a later genetic analysis, genome-wide SNP genotypes for about 55% of the 666 donors were used, and that subset was treated as a discovery cohort. All discovery cohort repertoires had been generated using a single sequencing platform. HLA typing covered class I and class II loci at four-digit resolution. Typing coverage varied by locus: 629-630 donors for A, B, C, DRB1 and DQB1; 500 to 550 for DQA1; approximately 610 for DPA1; roughly 450 for DPB1. Roughly 5 DR-DQ haplotypes were handled as single units for association and clustering, since linkage in the cohort was strong. Across some 400 genotyped donors of the cohort, an average of approximately 240,000 unique TCR beta nucleotide sequences per donor were sequenced, and approximately 17% of those sequences were non-productive. Broader findings and caveats from the paper: The classifier was reported to diagnose cytomegalovirus status with high specificity and sensitivity in both the original cohort and the validation cohort. A few of the identified cytomegalovirus-associated TCR beta chains were confirmed in vitro to be specific for cytomegalovirus antigens. When HLA alleles, especially DR and DQ, strongly co-occurred, TCR associations were difficult to assign to individual alleles. A cluster of highly shared sequence variants was judged likely to represent a technical artifact of the sequencing pipeline. In this cohort, only TCR beta chains were sequenced, and detectable features were limited by the absence of alpha or paired-chain data. Some IMGT-functional V segments, including TRBV6-2 and TRBV6-3, could not be told apart with the 87-base-pair reads, so those segments were excluded. Compared with the approximately 720-donor mean, donors in an Asian-associated ancestry cluster had fewer N-insertions in productive TCRs, according to a later genetic analysis. A later analysis found that most CMV-associated TCR beta chains appeared HLA-restricted, with HLA associations seemingly driven largely by CMV exposure. It was suggested by the authors that the approach could potentially be generalized to other disease states and immunological phenotypes. In the study, roughly 160 TCR beta chains were listed as associated with cytomegalovirus. According to a later analysis, TCR association rates differed among HLA loci, with DRB1 alleles showing the most associated TCRs and HLA-C alleles showing the fewest. For the cohort, immune exposure information was limited to CMV serostatus. A further reported finding was that TCR beta sequences accurately predicted the HLA-A and HLA-B alleles for most subjects in the first cohort. In a later analysis, HLA-associated TCR beta chains were found to be more clonally expanded and to have lower generation probabilities than equally common non-associated chains. Roughly uniform sequencing depth across donors was assumed in presence/absence analyses, although this assumption may not hold. In an earlier analysis of approximately 590 of the donors, most TCR beta V segments appeared in productive rearrangements about 87% or about 30% of the time, broadly matching IMGT annotations. Most TCR sequences were seen in very few donors, while some public TCRs were found in many individuals. In a later analysis, several top co-occurrence clusters were reported to appear linked to parvovirus B19, influenza, CMV and Epstein-Barr virus. A later genetic analysis associated a missense DCLRE1C variant with V-gene and J-gene trimming of TCR beta chains, and an independent cohort replicated the association. Correlated functional status among segregating V segments might be attributable to linkage disequilibrium, but an unknown experimental factor could not be ruled out. Because counts were too low, around 17 rarely observed V segments, including chromosome 9 orphons, were left out of the earlier analysis of 500 to 650 of the donors. HLA typing was unavailable for some donors at each locus, so association tests used only the typed subset. At a false discovery rate of 0.05, a later analysis linked some 17,000 TCR beta sequences to specific HLA alleles.

On this clone: This receptor's antigen is unknown. The record has no base qualities; no much larger clone is one base away.

The cohort was made up of approximately 670 healthy bone marrow donors. Cohort members were all nominally healthy when sampled, although unrecorded immune exposures were likely present. The donor was CMV seropositive and was included in the group of 300 or so seropositive cohort members. A peripheral blood sample was provided by each donor, and peripheral blood mononuclear cells were used for TCR beta sequencing. The Qiagen DNeasy Blood Extraction Kit was used to extract genomic DNA from the blood cell samples. The protocol used for the library was the immunoSEQ multiplex PCR assay. For the multiplex PCR, a mixture combining 60 forward primers for TCR Vbeta segments and 13 reverse primers for TCR Jbeta segments was used. A multiplex PCR assay on genomic DNA amplified the CDR3 region of rearranged TCR beta genes. Amplified TCR beta libraries were sequenced as 87-base-pair reads on the Illumina HiSeq System. The paper's processing steps were these. In a later analysis, approximately 74 million unique TCR beta chains were counted across the approximately 620 repertoires, and about 9.9 million of these chains were shared by at least two donors. A nearest-neighbor algorithm error-corrected the raw reads and collapsed the reads into unique sequences, merging closely related sequences to remove PCR and sequencing errors. Alignment of CDR3 sequences to IMGT reference sequences was used to assign V, D and J gene segments. For a sequence to be retained, a match of at least six nucleotides to both a V gene segment and a J gene segment was required. Rearrangements were classified as productive when the CDR3 lacked stop codons and remained in frame with V and J, and all other rearrangements were classified as non-productive. CDR3 was defined according to IMGT convention as the region running from the second conserved V-encoded cysteine to the conserved J-encoded phenylalanine. The earlier analysis of fewer than 700 of the donors excluded sequences that lacked an unambiguous match to a single V gene segment. In an earlier analysis of around 600 of the donors, V segments were called functional above 56.7% productive rearrangements and were called segregating when the between-donor standard deviation exceeded 5%. A statistical classification framework was built to diagnose cytomegalovirus status from the catalog of TCR beta chain sequences. In a later analysis, V and J genes were assigned by comparing TCR nucleotide sequences against IMGT/GENE-DB human TR gene sequences. A later analysis assigned CDR3 sequences and most-parsimonious VDJ recombination scenarios with the TCRdist pipeline. In a later analysis, each TCR beta chain was defined by its CDR3 amino acid sequence together with its V-gene family, and reads lacking a unique V-gene family were excluded. To address suspected cross-contamination and a sequencing artifact, a later analysis removed roughly 640 highly shared, low-generation-probability nucleotide sequences. In a later analysis, a clonal expansion index for each public chain was calculated from normalized within-repertoire ranks of inferred template counts. In a later analysis, generation probabilities were computed with a VDJ recombination model fitted to out-of-frame rearrangements, and the resulting probabilities were checked against IGoR. Hypergeometric tests were used in a later analysis to score TCR-TCR, TCR-HLA and TCR-CMV co-occurrence, with a repertoire-size bias correction applied to the TCR pairs. In a later analysis, false discovery rates were estimated by permuting HLA or CMV assignments 20 times. A later analysis grouped co-occurring TCRs with DBSCAN, adding TCRdist sequence similarity when clustering within HLA-allele-positive subsets. Repertoires with fewer than 30,000 or more than 120,000 public chains, plus five repertoires with anomalous nucleotide sharing, were excluded from co-occurrence clustering. The source is immuneACCESS, and TCRdb retained only in-frame sequences with V and J called. Part of the clones is not carried over; for the studies checked, unresolved V genes explain less than half of this, and the remainder is unexplained. The V and J calls and clone size come from that table; D and trimming were worked out from the DNA. In all, the sample holds about 150,000 clones, and 70% to 80% of those were seen once. Of the sample, approximately 7.7% falls within the top ten clones.

Its CDR3 holds 16 amino acids, cysteine through phenylalanine. The kept DNA is CDR3 alone, 48 bases in frame from the first base. CDR1 is given as MNHNY and CDR2 as SVGAGI, both from the germline V gene (reference sequence). The germline ends are 18 bases apart after V is trimmed by 0 bases and J by 7 bases. The receptor comes from a young man in good health and CMV-seropositive. The sequencing sample was made of PBMCs. The rearrangement combines TRBV6-6 with TRBJ1-1; possibly the D gene is TRBD1, per 6 matching bases. The CDR3 corresponds to CASSYSLGGGKIEAFF. The DNA reads TGTGCCAGCAGTTACTCGCTTGGGGGGGGCAAAATTGAAGCTTTCTTT.